This T cell receptor (beta chain) is drawn from a study of blood T cell repertoires in COVID-19. This clone showed up just a few times. CDR1 and CDR2 (germline): LGHDT, YNNKEL (reference sequence). CDR3 length: 14 amino acids. The V segment lost 4 bases and the J segment 3 bases; nucleotides outside the gene matches: 5. Clones were sequenced by immunoSEQ multiplex PCR, and TCRdb holds only the in-frame ones, with some missing. The sample carries about 130,000 clones, about 80% recorded once. Sample: peripheral blood. This sequence was found in a woman aged 50 to 60 with acute or convalescent COVID-19. V and J are TRBV3-1 (or the pseudogene TRBV3-2) and TRBJ1-2, with 7 bases matching TRBD1. CDR3 DNA: TGTGCCAGCAGCCGGACAGGCGAATACTATGGCTACACCTTC. Translation gives CASSRTGEYYGYTF.